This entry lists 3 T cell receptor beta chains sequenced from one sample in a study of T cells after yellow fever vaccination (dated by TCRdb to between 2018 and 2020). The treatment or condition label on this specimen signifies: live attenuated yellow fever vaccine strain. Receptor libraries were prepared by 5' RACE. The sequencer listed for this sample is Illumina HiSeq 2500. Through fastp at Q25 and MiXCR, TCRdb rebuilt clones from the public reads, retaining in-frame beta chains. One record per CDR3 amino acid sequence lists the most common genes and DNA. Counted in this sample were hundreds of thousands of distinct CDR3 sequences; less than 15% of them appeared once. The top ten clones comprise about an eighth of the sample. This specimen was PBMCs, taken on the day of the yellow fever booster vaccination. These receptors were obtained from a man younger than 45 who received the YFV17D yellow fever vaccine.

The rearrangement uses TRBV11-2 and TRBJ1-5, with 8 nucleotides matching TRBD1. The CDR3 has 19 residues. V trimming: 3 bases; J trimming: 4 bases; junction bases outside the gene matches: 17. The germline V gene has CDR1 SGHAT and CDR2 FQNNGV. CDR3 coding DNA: TGTGCCAGCAGCTTGGGGGAGGGGACAGGCCTTTCCTATAATCAGCCCCAGCATTTT. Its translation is CASSLGEGTGLSYNQPQHF.

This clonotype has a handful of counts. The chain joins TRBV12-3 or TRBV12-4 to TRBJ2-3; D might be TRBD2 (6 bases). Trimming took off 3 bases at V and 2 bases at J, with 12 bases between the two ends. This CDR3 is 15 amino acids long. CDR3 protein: CASSLEGPYTDTQYF. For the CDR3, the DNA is TGTGCCAGCAGTTTGGAGGGACCCTACACAGATACGCAGTATTTT.

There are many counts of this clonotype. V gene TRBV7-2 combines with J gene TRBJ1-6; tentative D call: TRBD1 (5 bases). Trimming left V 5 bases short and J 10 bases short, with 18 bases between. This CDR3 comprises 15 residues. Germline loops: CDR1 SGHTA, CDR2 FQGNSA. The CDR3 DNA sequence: TGTGCCAGCAGCGCTGGGACCTACTTAGGGTCACCCCTCCACTTT. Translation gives CASSAGTYLGSPLHF.